The source of this TCR beta chain is a study of T cells after yellow fever vaccination. TCR cDNA was made by 5'RACE template switching, adding a universal primer site and UMIs. In TCRdb, the 5' RACE reads were re-called with MiXCR into one record per CDR3 protein. The sample carries 500,000 to 550,000 distinct CDR3 sequences, 21% recorded once. The V gene lost 2 bases and the J gene lost 2 bases, with 7 bases spanning the gap. This CDR3 has 15 residues. CDR1 is SGHTA, CDR2 FQGTGA, per germline. The receptor's source is a man between 18 and 35 years old who received the YFV17D yellow fever vaccine. V gene TRBV7-3 combines with J gene TRBJ1-6; D is unresolved. The source was PBMCs, collected approximately 22 days after the first yellow fever vaccination. The DNA of the CDR3 is TGTGCCAGCAGCTTAGGTCAGCCCTATAATTCACCCCTCCACTTT. Protein: CASSLGQPYNSPLHF.